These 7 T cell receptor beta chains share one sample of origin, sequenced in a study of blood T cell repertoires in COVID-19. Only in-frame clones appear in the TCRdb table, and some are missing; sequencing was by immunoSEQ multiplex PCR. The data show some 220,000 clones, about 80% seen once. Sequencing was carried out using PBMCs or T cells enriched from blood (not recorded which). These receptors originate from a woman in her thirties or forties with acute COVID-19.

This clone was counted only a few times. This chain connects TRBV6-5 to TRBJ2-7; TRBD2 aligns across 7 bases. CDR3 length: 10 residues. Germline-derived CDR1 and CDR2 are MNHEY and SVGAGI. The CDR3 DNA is TGTACAGCGGGGTTCGACGAGCAGTACTTC. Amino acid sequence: CTAGFDEQYF.

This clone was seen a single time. As DNA, the CDR3 is TGTGCCAGCAGCCCTCCGGGACAGGGAACTAATGAAAAACTGTTTTTT. Translation: CASSPPGQGTNEKLFF. The chain has TRBV28 and TRBJ1-4, with 9 bases lining up with TRBD1. The germline V gene encodes CDR1 MDHEN and CDR2 SYDVKM. CDR3 length: 16 residues. V shed 6 bases and J 1 base; nucleotides not matched to a gene: 6.

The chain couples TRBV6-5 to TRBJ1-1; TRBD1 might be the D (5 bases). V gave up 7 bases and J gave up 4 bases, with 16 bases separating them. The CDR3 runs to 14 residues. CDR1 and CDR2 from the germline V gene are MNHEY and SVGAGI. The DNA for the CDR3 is TGTGCCAGCACCTACGATGTGGGGGGCACTGAAGCTTTCTTT. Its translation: CASTYDVGGTEAFF.

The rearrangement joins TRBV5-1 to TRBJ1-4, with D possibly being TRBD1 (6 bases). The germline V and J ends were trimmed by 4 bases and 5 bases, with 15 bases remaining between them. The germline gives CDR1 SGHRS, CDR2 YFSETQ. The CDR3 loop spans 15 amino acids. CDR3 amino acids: CASSGSGTLNEKLFF. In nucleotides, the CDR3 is TGCGCCAGCAGCGGCTCCGGGACACTCAATGAAAAACTGTTTTTT.

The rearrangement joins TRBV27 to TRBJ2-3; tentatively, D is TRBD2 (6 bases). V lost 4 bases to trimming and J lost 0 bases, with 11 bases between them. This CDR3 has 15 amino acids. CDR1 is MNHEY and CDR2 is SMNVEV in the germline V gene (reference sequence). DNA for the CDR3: TGTGCCAGCAGTTCACCGGGACTTAGCACAGATACGCAGTATTTT. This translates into CASSSPGLSTDTQYF.

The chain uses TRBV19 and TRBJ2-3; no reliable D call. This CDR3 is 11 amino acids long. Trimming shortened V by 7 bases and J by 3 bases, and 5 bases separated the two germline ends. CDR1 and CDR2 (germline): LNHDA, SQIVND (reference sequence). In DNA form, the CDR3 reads TGTGCCAGTACCTCGACAGATACGCAGTATTTT. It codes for CASTSTDTQYF.

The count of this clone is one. The CDR3 DNA reads TGTGCCAGCAGACCGACAGGCATGACTAACTATGGCTACACCTTC. Encoded protein: CASRPTGMTNYGYTF. The chain is built from TRBV27 and TRBJ1-2, with TRBD1 as a possible D gene (6 bases). The V gene's germline CDR1 is MNHEY and CDR2 SMNVEV (reference sequence). The CDR3 spans 15 residues. V was shortened by 6 bases and J by 0 bases, with 14 bases between the two germline ends.